This TCR beta chain originates from a study of T cell responses to AZD1222 COVID-19 vaccine. General observations from the study: Of spike-specific TCRs, nearly half reportedly target regions left unmutated in variants. Among the donors, most were white British and more were female, and clonal diversity was possibly underestimated. Seropositive AZD1222 recipients at baseline numbered only six or seven.

Germline V lookup: CDR1 LGHDT, CDR2 YNNKEL (reference sequence). CDR3 size: 14 residues. V lost 2 bases to trimming and J lost 3 bases, with 10 bases between them. Here immunoSEQ multiplex PCR was the method, and the copy in TCRdb shows in-frame clones only, minus some. The data contain roughly 120,000 clones, around 84% of them singletons. As regards this clone: Its antigen is unknown.

The TCR originated in an adult in good health. The source was peripheral blood, collected on day 0 of AZD1222 vaccination. The chain links TRBV3-1 (or the pseudogene TRBV3-2) to TRBJ2-5; D is possibly TRBD2 (5 bases). CDR3 nucleotide sequence: TGTGCCAGCAGCCAACAGGCGGGCAAAGAGACCCAGTACTTC. This gives the protein CASSQQAGKETQYF.